Below are 20 T cell receptor beta chains sequenced from a single sample in a study of beta chain features in type 1 diabetes (dated 2018 in TCRdb). On the study overall, not on this receptor specifically: A moderate but significant shortening of TCRB CDR3 length was observed in type 1 diabetes patients in all four CD4+ subsets.

For these receptors, no antigen is known. The method behind the library was the immunoSEQ multiplex PCR assay. The entire isolated RNA was reverse transcribed using the High Capacity cDNA Reverse Transcription Kit, and thus expressed TCRB transcripts were sequenced. TCRdb obtained this table from immuneACCESS and retained in-frame rearrangements with V and J assigned. These tables miss some clones; where compared with another copy, unresolved V genes account for less than half of the shortfall, and the remainder is unexplained. Recorded for this sample are approximately 260,000 clones; around 24% of them occurred a single time. 0.012% of the sample rests with the top ten. The specimen was naive CD4+ T cells from blood. Explained via the paper, the cell subset or site label denotes: true naive CD4+ T cells. The source is a young woman with type 1 diabetes.

This clone showed up just a few times. CDR3 protein: CASSVISLAGVRETQYF. The CDR3 bases are TGTGCCAGCAGTGTAATATCGCTAGCGGGAGTAAGGGAGACCCAGTACTTC. The chain links TRBV6-1 to TRBJ2-5; 10 bases align to TRBD2. Germline V gene lookup returns CDR1 MNHNS and CDR2 SASEGT. J lost 5 bases, V lost 4 bases, and 13 bases had no gene match. This CDR3 has 17 residues.

This clone showed up just a few times. The V call is TRBV30, the J call TRBJ1-2, with 8 bases matching TRBD1. The CDR3 extends over 13 amino acids. Per germline, CDR1 GTSNPN and CDR2 SVGIG (reference sequence). V dropped 7 bases and J dropped 0; count of bases not matched to a gene: 4. The CDR3 DNA is TGTGCCTACGGACAGGGCGCTAACTATGGCTACACCTTC. The encoded protein is CAYGQGANYGYTF.

This clone showed up just a few times. The chain combines TRBV27 with TRBJ1-5; possibly TRBD1 for D (6 bases). The CDR3 runs 15 residues. The V and J ends lost 4 bases and 5 bases respectively, with 15 bases between them. The V gene's germline CDR1 is MNHEY and CDR2 SMNVEV (reference sequence). CDR3 region: CASSYLDRTYQPQHF. Written as DNA, the CDR3 is TGTGCCAGCAGTTACCTGGACAGAACTTATCAGCCCCAGCATTTT.

J is TRBJ2-7 and V is TRBV5-1, with TRBD1 as a possible D gene (6 bases). This CDR3 is built from 15 residues. Deletions cut 3 bases from V and 3 bases from J, with 16 bases between. Germline V gives CDR1 SGHRS, CDR2 YFSETQ. The chain's CDR3 is CASSYGTSPGYEQYF. In nucleotides, the CDR3 is TGCGCCAGCAGCTACGGGACATCCCCTGGCTACGAGCAGTACTTC.

This clone was observed a handful of times. The chain carries TRBV29-1 and TRBJ2-1; 15 nucleotides agree with TRBD2. Germline V lookup: CDR1 SQVTM, CDR2 ANQGSEA. Trimming at V came to 5 bases and at J to 7 bases, leaving 6 bases not matched to a gene. CDR3 length: 15 residues. In DNA form, the CDR3 reads TGCAGCGTTCGGAAGGGACTAGCGGGAGGTAATGAGCAGTTCTTC. Translated, it gives CSVRKGLAGGNEQFF.

This clone was counted a few times. The J gene is TRBJ2-7, the V gene TRBV5-1, with TRBD1 identical over 10 bases. This CDR3 is 21 amino acids long. V trimming: 1 base; J trimming: 0 bases; junction bases outside the gene matches: 19. Per germline, CDR1 SGHRS and CDR2 YFSETQ. CDR3 bases: TGCGCCAGCAGCTTGCCCTCGCGGACAGGGGGTCCTAGCGGTCGCTCCTACGAGCAGTACTTC. Protein sequence: CASSLPSRTGGPSGRSYEQYF. The full variable domain, rest sourced from reference TRBV5-1 and TRBJ2-7, is KAGVTQTPRYLIKTRGQQVTLSCSPISGHRSVSWYQQTPGQGLQFLFEYFSETQRNKGNFPGRFSGRQFSNSRSEMNVSTLELGDSALYLCASSLPSRTGGPSGRSYEQYFGPGTRLTVT.

This clone was observed a handful of times. The chain combines TRBV7-3 with TRBJ2-1; unclear D gene. Trimming pared 1 base from V and 3 bases from J, leaving 13 bases between. The CDR3 runs 16 residues. Germline V lookup: CDR1 SGHTA, CDR2 FQGTGA. In DNA, the CDR3 is TGTGCCAGCAGCTTAAGAGGCGAGAGTGGCTACAATGAGCAGTTCTTC. Translation gives CASSLRGESGYNEQFF. Variable domain in full (rest from reference TRBV7-3 and TRBJ2-1): GAGVSQTPSNKVTEKGKYVELRCDPISGHTALYWYRQSLGQGPEFLIYFQGTGAADDSGLPNDRFFAVRPEGSVSTLKIQRTERGDSAVYLCASSLRGESGYNEQFFGPGTRLTVL.

The chain recombines TRBV9 with TRBJ2-1; the D is unclear. The CDR3 runs 14 residues. Deletions cut 3 bases from V and 3 bases from J, with 10 bases between. In germline, CDR1 is SGDLS, CDR2 YYNGEE. CDR3 amino acids: CASSGHADYNEQFF. In DNA form, the CDR3 reads TGTGCCAGCAGCGGGCACGCCGACTACAATGAGCAGTTCTTC.

This clone was found a few times. J is TRBJ2-7 and V is TRBV18; possible D gene TRBD1, 5 bases. Germline V CDR1 and CDR2: KGHSH, LQKENI. V was cut by 2 bases and J by 7 bases, with 15 bases left in between. This CDR3 is 14 amino acids long. CDR3 nucleotide sequence: TGTGCCAGCTCACCAGGGGCAGGGATAAGGGAGCAGTACTTC. Its translation: CASSPGAGIREQYF.

The V call is TRBV18, the J call TRBJ1-2; 7 bases are a match to TRBD1. Germline V gene lookup returns CDR1 KGHSH and CDR2 LQKENI. Germline trimming cut 3 bases from V and 4 bases from J; bases unmatched to any gene: 8. The CDR3 contains 15 residues. The CDR3 loop is CASSPEGGPFYGYTF. In nucleotides, the CDR3 is TGTGCCAGCTCACCTGAAGGGGGCCCTTTCTATGGCTACACCTTC.

The chain is built from TRBV29-1 and TRBJ2-3, with D maybe TRBD2 (6 bases). Germline-derived CDR1 and CDR2 are SQVTM and ANQGSEA. Trimming took 5 bases from V and 0 from J, leaving 12 bases between them. The CDR3 is 14 amino acids. In DNA, the CDR3 is TGCAGCGTTTATAGCGGACCTAGCACAGATACGCAGTATTTT. As protein: CSVYSGPSTDTQYF.

This chain links TRBV7-9 with TRBJ1-2; 9 nucleotides match TRBD1. Germline CDR1 reads SEHNR; CDR2 reads FQNEAQ (reference sequence). With 5 bases clipped from V and 4 bases from J, the junction kept 8 bases outside the gene matches. The CDR3 has 15 residues. CDR3 amino acids: CASSAATGGGYGYTF. DNA of the CDR3: TGTGCCAGCAGCGCCGCGACAGGGGGTGGCTATGGCTACACCTTC.

The rearrangement uses TRBV5-1 and TRBJ2-6; D possibly corresponds to TRBD2 (5 bases). V was pared by 3 bases and J by 0 bases, with 10 bases between. Germline CDR1 reads SGHRS; CDR2 reads YFSETQ. The CDR3 contains 16 residues. CDR3: CASSYGRDSGANVLTF. CDR3 nucleotides: TGCGCCAGCAGCTACGGACGGGACTCTGGGGCCAACGTCCTGACTTTC. Full variable domain (missing parts from reference TRBV5-1 and TRBJ2-6): KAGVTQTPRYLIKTRGQQVTLSCSPISGHRSVSWYQQTPGQGLQFLFEYFSETQRNKGNFPGRFSGRQFSNSRSEMNVSTLELGDSALYLCASSYGRDSGANVLTFGAGSRLTVL.

The chain couples TRBV29-1 to TRBJ1-1; a possible D gene is TRBD1 (6 bases). Germline values: CDR1 SQVTM, CDR2 ANQGSEA. V lost 6 bases to trimming and J lost 1 base, with 18 bases between them. The CDR3 length is 15 residues. The CDR3 here is CSVTGIQGPNTEAFF. The CDR3 nucleotides read TGCAGCGTGACCGGGATCCAGGGGCCGAACACTGAAGCTTTCTTT.

The chain combines TRBV4-1 with TRBJ2-3; TRBD2 matches 13 bases. CDR3 length: 18 amino acids. CDR1 is MGHRA, CDR2 YSYEKL, per germline. V trimming: 0 bases; J trimming: 5 bases; junction bases outside the gene matches: 8. The CDR3 sequence is CASSQDRRLAGGEDTQYF. The CDR3 bases are TGCGCCAGCAGCCAAGATCGGAGACTAGCGGGAGGTGAAGATACGCAGTATTTT.

The chain carries TRBV18 and TRBJ2-3; 13 bases are a match to TRBD2. The germline V gene has CDR1 KGHSH and CDR2 LQKENI. This CDR3 is built from 15 residues. V trimming: 3 bases; J trimming: 6 bases; junction bases outside the gene matches: 3. The CDR3 nucleotides read TGTGCCAGCTCACCCGGACTAGCGGGAGTGGATACGCAGTATTTT. Protein: CASSPGLAGVDTQYF.

The chain combines TRBV9 with TRBJ2-3; 10 nucleotides match TRBD2. With 0 bases clipped from V and 1 base from J, the junction kept 8 bases outside the gene matches. The CDR3 length is 18 residues. Germline CDR1 reads SGDLS; CDR2 reads YYNGEE. The CDR3 loop reads CASSVGLAGESGTDTQYF. DNA for the CDR3: TGTGCCAGCAGCGTAGGTCTAGCGGGAGAGTCAGGCACAGATACGCAGTATTTT. Variable domain in full (rest from reference TRBV9 and TRBJ2-3): DSGVTQTPKHLITATGQRVTLRCSPRSGDLSVYWYQQSLDQGLQFLIQYYNGEERAKGNILERFSAQQFPDLHSELNLSSLELGDSALYFCASSVGLAGESGTDTQYFGPGTRLTVL.

The chain couples TRBV23-1 to TRBJ2-1; 8 bases align to TRBD1. TRBV23-1 is identified as an open reading frame with a role that is uncertain. V lost 4 bases, J lost 12 bases, and 20 bases stayed unmatched. The CDR3 is 17 residues long. This CDR3 is CASSPEPSGQGGLGQFF. The CDR3 DNA is TGCGCCAGCAGTCCTGAACCGTCCGGACAGGGAGGTCTGGGGCAGTTCTTC.

This clone was counted between two and nine times. The chain couples TRBV9 to TRBJ2-5, with 7 bases aligning to TRBD1. The CDR3 extends over 15 amino acids. The trim removed 0 bases at V and 5 bases at J, leaving 7 bases unmatched. CDR1 and CDR2 (germline): SGDLS, YYNGEE. The CDR3 DNA reads TGTGCCAGCAGCGTAGCTAATGGACAGGCCGAGACCCAGTACTTC. Its protein is CASSVANGQAETQYF. Using reference TRBV9 and TRBJ2-5 for the parts outside the CDR3, the full variable domain is DSGVTQTPKHLITATGQRVTLRCSPRSGDLSVYWYQQSLDQGLQFLIQYYNGEERAKGNILERFSAQQFPDLHSELNLSSLELGDSALYFCASSVANGQAETQYFGPGTRLLVL.

In this sample, this clone turned up once. The chain uses TRBV19 and TRBJ1-5; a weak D match, TRBD1 (6 bases). Germline CDR1 reads LNHDA; CDR2 reads SQIVND (reference sequence). With 7 bases removed from V and 6 bases from J, the gap between germline ends came to 16 bases. The CDR3 is 14 residues long. Here the CDR3 reads CASINGGMGQPQHF. The CDR3 DNA reads TGTGCCAGTATTAATGGGGGCATGGGTCAGCCCCAGCATTTT.